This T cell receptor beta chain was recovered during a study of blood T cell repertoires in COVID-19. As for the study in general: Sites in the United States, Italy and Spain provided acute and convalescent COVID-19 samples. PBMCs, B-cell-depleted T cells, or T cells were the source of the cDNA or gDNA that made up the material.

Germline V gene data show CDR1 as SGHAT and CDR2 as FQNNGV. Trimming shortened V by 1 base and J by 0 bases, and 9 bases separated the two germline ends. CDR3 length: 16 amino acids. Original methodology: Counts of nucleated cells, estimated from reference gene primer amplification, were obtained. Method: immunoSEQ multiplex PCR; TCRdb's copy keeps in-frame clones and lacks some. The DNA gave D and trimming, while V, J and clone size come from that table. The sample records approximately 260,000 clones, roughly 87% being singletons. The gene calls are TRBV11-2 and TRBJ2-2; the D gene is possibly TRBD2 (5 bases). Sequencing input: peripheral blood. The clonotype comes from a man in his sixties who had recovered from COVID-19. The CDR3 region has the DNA TGTGCCAGCAGCTTAGGGTTACTAGCGAACACCGGGGAGCTGTTTTTT. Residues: CASSLGLLANTGELFF.